Detailed here is one T cell receptor (beta chain). Its target is not known. The sequencing template was cDNA reverse transcribed from extracted RNA. Method: immunoSEQ multiplex PCR; TCRdb's copy keeps in-frame clones and lacks some. The sample holds hundreds of thousands of clones, around 62% seen once. J gave up 1 base and V 4 bases, and 2 bases lay outside the gene matches. Looked up from germline, CDR1 is SGHRS and CDR2 is YFSETQ. This CDR3 has 14 residues. This sample is drawn from a study of CD8+ T cells in alopecia areata. Overall study: Those patients who were treated received oral tofacitinib, which was given at 5 to 10 mg twice daily for moderate-to-severe alopecia areata.

Study outcomes and limitations: Clonality in lesional scalp, especially alopecia totalis/universalis, exceeded that of normal scalp. Against the mouse data, patients shared TCRs less clearly, possibly for HLA reasons. Resident alphabeta T-cell populations of normal skin are likewise subject to sequencing in scalp samples.

This specimen was CD4+ T cells sorted from blood, taken at week 0. The gene calls are TRBV5-1 and TRBJ2-7; 10 nucleotides agree with TRBD1. This TCR came from a human donor with alopecia areata. This CDR3 is CASSQGQGSYEQYF. CDR3 bases: TGCGCCAGCAGCCAGGGACAGGGGTCCTACGAGCAGTACTTC.